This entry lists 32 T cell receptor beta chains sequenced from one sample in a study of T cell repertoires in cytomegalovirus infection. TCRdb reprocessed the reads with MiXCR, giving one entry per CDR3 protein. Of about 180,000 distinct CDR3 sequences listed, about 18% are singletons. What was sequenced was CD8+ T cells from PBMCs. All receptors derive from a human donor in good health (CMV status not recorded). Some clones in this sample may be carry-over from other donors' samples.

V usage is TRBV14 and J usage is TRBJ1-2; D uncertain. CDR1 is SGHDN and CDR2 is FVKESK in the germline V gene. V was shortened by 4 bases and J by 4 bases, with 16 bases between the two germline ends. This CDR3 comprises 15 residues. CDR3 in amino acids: CASSPLVTGGYGYTF. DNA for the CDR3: TGTGCCAGCAGCCCCCTGGTTACTGGAGGCTATGGCTACACCTTC.

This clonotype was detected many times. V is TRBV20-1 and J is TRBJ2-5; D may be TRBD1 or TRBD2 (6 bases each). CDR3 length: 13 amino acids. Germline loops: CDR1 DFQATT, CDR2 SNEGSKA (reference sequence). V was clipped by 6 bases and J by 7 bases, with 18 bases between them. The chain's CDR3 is CSAVWGALGTQYF. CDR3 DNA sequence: TGCAGTGCAGTATGGGGGGCATTAGGGACCCAGTACTTC.

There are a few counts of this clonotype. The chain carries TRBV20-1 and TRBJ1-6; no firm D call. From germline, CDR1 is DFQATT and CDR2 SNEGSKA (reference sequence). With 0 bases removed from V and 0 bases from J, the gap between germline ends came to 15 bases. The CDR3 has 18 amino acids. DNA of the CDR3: TGCAGTGCTAGAGACCCGGGAGCCCCCTACTCCTATAATTCACCCCTCCACTTT. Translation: CSARDPGAPYSYNSPLHF.

CDR3 DNA sequence: TGTGCCAGCAGTGCCACAGGGTATGAGCAGTTCTTC. Its translation: CASSATGYEQFF. The rearrangement joins TRBV25-1 to TRBJ2-1, with TRBD1 as a possible D gene (6 bases). This CDR3 has 12 amino acids. The V and J ends lost 4 bases and 8 bases respectively, with 9 bases between them. Germline-derived CDR1 and CDR2 are MGHDK and SYGVNS.

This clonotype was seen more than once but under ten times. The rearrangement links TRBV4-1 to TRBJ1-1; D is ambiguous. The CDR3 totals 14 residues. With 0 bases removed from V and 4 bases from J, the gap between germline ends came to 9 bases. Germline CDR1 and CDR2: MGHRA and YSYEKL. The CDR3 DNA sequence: TGCGCCAGCAGCCAAGAAAAAGGGCGCACTGAAGCTTTCTTT. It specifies CASSQEKGRTEAFF.

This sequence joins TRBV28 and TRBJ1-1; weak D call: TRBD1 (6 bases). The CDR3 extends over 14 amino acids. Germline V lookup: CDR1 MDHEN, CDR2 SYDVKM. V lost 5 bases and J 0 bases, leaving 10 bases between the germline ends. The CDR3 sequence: CASSPRGLNTEAFF. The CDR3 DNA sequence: TGTGCCAGCAGTCCCCGGGGGCTGAACACTGAAGCTTTCTTT. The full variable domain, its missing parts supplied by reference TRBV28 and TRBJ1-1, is DVKVTQSSRYLVKRTGEKVFLECVQDMDHENMFWYRQDPGLGLRLIYFSYDVKMKEKGDIPEGYSVSREKKERFSLILESASTNQTSMYLCASSPRGLNTEAFFGQGTRLTVV.

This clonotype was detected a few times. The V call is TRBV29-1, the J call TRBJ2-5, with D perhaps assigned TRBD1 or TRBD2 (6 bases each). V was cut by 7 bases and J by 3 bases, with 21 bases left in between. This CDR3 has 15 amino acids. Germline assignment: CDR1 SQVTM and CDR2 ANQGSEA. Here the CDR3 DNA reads TGCAGCGCGAACGGGGGCCACGTCTCAGAAGAGACCCAGTACTTC. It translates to CSANGGHVSEETQYF.

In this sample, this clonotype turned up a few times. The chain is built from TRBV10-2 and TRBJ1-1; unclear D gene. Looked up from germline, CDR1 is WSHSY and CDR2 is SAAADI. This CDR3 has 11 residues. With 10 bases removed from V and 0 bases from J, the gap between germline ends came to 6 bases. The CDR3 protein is CATKLNTEAFF. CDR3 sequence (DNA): TGCGCCACAAAGTTGAACACTGAAGCTTTCTTT.

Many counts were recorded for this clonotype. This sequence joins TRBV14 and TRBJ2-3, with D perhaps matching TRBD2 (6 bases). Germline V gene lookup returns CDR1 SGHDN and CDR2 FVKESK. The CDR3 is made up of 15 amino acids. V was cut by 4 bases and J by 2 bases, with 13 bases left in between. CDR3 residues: CASSPRDSYTDTQYF. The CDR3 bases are TGTGCCAGCAGCCCCCGGGACTCCTACACAGATACGCAGTATTTT.

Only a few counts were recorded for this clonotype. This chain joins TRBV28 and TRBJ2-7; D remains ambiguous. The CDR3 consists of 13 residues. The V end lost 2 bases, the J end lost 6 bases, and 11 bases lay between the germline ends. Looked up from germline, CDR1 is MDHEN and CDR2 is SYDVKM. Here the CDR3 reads CASSLSLVSEQYF. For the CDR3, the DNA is TGTGCCAGCAGTTTAAGTCTGGTTAGCGAGCAGTACTTC.

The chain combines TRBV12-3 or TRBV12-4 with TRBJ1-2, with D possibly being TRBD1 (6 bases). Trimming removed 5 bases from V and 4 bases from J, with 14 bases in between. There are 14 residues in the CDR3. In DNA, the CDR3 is TGTGCCAGCAGTATAACAGGGAGTTCCTATGGCTACACCTTC. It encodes CASSITGSSYGYTF.

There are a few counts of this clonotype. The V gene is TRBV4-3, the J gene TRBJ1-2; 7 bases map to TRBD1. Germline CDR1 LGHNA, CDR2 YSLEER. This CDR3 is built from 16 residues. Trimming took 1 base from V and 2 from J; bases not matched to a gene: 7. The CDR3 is CASSQARGQPNYGYTF. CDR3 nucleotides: TGCGCCAGCAGCCAAGCCCGGGGACAGCCGAACTATGGCTACACCTTC.

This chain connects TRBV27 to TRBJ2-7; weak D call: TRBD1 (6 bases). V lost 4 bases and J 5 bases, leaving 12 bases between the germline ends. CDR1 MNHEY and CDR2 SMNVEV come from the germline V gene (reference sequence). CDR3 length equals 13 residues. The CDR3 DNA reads TGTGCCAGCAGTTGGACAGAGGCCCACGAGCAGTACTTC. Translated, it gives CASSWTEAHEQYF.

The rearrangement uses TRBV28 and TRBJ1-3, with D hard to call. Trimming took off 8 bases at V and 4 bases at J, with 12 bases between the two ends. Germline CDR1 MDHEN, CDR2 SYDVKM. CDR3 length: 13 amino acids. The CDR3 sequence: CASGITLGNTIYF. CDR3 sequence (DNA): TGTGCCAGCGGGATTACTCTCGGAAACACCATATATTTT.

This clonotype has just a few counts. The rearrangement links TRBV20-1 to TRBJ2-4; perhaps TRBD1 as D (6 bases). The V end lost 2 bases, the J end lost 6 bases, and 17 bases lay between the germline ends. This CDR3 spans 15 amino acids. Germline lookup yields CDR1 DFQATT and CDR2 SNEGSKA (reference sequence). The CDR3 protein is CSARSWTEGSNIQYF. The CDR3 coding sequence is TGCAGTGCTAGATCTTGGACAGAAGGATCAAACATTCAGTACTTC.

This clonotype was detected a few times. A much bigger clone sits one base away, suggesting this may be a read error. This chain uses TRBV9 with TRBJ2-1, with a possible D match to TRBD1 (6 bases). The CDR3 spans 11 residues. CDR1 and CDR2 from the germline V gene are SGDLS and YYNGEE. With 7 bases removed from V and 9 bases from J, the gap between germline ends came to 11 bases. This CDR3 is CASGLGAEQFF. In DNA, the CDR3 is TGTGCCAGCGGCCTGGGGGCTGAGCAGTTCTTC.

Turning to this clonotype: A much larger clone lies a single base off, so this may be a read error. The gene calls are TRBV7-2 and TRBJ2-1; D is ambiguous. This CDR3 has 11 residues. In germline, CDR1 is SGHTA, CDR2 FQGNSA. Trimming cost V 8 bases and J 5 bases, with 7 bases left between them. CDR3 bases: TGTGCCAGCCGCGATAACAATGAGCAGTTCTTC. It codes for CASRDNNEQFF.

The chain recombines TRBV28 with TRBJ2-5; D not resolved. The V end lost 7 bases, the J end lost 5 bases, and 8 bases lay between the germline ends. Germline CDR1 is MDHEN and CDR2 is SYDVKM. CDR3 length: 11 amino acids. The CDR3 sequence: CASMGYETQYF. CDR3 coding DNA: TGTGCCAGCATGGGATACGAGACCCAGTACTTC.

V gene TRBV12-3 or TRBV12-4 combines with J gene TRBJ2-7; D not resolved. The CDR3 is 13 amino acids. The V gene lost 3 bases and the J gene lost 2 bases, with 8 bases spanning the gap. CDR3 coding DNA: TGTGCCAGCAGTTTTCACGGAGCCTACGAGCAGTACTTC. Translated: CASSFHGAYEQYF.

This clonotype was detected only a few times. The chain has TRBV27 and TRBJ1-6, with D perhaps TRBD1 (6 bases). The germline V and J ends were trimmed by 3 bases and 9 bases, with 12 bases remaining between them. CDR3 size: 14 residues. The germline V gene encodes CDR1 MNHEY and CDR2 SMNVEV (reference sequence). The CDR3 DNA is TGTGCCAGCAGTTTCTCAGGGGATCGTTCACCCCTCCACTTT. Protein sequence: CASSFSGDRSPLHF.

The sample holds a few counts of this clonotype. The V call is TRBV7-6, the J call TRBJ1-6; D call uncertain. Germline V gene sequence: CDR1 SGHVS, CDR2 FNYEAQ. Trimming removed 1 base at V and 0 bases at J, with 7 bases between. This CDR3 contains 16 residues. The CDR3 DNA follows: TGTGCCAGCAGCTTAGGCAGGAGCTCCTATAATTCACCCCTCCACTTT. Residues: CASSLGRSSYNSPLHF.

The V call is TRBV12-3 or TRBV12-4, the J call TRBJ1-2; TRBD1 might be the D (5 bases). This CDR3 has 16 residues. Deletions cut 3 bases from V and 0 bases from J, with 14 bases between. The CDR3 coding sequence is TGTGCCAGCAGTTTCTCAGCAGGGCCGGCTAACTATGGCTACACCTTC. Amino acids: CASSFSAGPANYGYTF.

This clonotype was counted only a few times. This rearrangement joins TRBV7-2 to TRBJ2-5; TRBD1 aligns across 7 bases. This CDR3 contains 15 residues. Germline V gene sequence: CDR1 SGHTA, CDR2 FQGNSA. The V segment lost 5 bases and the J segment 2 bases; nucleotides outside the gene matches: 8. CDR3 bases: TGTGCCAGCAGCCACAGGGGAATAAGGCAAGAGACCCAGTACTTC. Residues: CASSHRGIRQETQYF. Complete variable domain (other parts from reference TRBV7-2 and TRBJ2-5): GAGVSQSPSNKVTEKGKDVELRCDPISGHTALYWYRQSLGQGLEFLIYFQGNSAPDKSGLPSDRFSAERTGGSVSTLTIQRTQQEDSAVYLCASSHRGIRQETQYFGPGTRLLVL.

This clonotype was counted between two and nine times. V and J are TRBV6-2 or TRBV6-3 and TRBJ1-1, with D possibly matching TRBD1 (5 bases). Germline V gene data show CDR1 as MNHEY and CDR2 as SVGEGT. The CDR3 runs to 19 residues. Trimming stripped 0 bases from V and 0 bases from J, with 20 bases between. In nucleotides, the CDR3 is TGTGCCAGCAGTTACTCAGTTGAGGTGACAGTCCCTATGAACACTGAAGCTTTCTTT. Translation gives CASSYSVEVTVPMNTEAFF.

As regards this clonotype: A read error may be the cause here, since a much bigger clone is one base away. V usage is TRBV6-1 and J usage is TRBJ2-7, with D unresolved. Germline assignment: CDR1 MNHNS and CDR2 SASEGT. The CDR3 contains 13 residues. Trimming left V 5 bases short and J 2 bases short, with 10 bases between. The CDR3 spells CASSWNSAYEQYF. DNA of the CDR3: TGTGCCAGCAGTTGGAACAGCGCCTACGAGCAGTACTTC.

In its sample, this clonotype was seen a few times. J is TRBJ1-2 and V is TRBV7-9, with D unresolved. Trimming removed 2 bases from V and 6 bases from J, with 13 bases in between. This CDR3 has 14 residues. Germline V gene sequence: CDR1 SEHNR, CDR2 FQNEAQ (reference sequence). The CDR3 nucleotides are TGTGCCAGCAGCTTAAGCAGGAGTTTGGATGGCTACACCTTC. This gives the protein CASSLSRSLDGYTF. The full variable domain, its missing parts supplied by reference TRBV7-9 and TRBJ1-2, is DTGVSQNPRHKITKRGQNVTFRCDPISEHNRLYWYRQTLGQGPEFLTYFQNEAQLEKSRLLSDRFSAERPKGSFSTLEIQRTEQGDSAMYLCASSLSRSLDGYTFGSGTRLTVV.

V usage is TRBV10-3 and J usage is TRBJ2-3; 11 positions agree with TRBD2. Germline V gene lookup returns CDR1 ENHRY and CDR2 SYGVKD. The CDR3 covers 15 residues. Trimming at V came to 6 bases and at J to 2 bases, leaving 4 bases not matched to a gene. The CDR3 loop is CAISLAGGLTDTQYF. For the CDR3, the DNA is TGTGCCATCAGCCTAGCGGGGGGCCTCACAGATACGCAGTATTTT.

CDR3 sequence reads: CASSIIQAVETEAFF. The CDR3 DNA sequence: TGTGCCAGTAGTATTATACAGGCCGTAGAGACTGAAGCTTTCTTT. The V call is TRBV19, the J call TRBJ1-1; possibly TRBD1 for D (5 bases). V lost 3 bases and J 5 bases, leaving 16 bases between the germline ends. Germline CDR1 LNHDA, CDR2 SQIVND (reference sequence). The CDR3 has 15 residues.

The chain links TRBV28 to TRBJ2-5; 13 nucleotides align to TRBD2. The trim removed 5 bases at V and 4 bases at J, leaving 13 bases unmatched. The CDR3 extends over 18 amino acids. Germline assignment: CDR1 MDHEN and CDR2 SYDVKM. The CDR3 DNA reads TGTGCCAGCAGTACCCGTGGACTAGCGGGGGAGGTAGGAGAGACCCAGTACTTC. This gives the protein CASSTRGLAGEVGETQYF.

The CDR3 here is CASSLAPLNNEQFF. The CDR3 nucleotides are TGCGCCAGCAGCTTGGCCCCCCTGAACAATGAGCAGTTCTTC. The rearrangement joins TRBV5-1 to TRBJ2-1, with D uncertain. The CDR3 has 14 residues. V dropped 0 bases and J dropped 5 bases, with 9 bases sitting between them. The germline V gene has CDR1 SGHRS and CDR2 YFSETQ.

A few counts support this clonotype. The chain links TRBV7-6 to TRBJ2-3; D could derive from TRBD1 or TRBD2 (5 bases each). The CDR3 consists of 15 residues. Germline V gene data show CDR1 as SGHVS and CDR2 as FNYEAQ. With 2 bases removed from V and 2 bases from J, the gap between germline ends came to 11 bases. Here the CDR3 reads CASSLRGRNTDTQYF. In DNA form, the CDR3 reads TGTGCCAGCAGCTTACGGGGACGGAACACAGATACGCAGTATTTT.

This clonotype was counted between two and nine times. The CDR3 coding sequence is TGTGCCAGCAGTGAGGTTTTTAGCAATCAGCCCCAGCATTTT. It yields the protein CASSEVFSNQPQHF. The gene calls are TRBV2 and TRBJ1-5, with unresolved D. The CDR3 is 14 residues long. The germline gives CDR1 SNHLY, CDR2 FYNNEI. V shed 3 bases and J shed 0 bases, with 6 bases lying between them.